The clone carrying this T cell receptor beta chain occurred a few times. Its antigen is unknown. This specimen belongs to a study of early T cells in non-severe SARS-CoV-2 infection. Background on the study: Unpaired chains resulted from sequencing bulk RNA of unsorted whole blood. General study findings and limits: Matching with VDJdb favored anti-spike CD8 responses (missing private and CD4 specificities).

Individually, cDNA molecules had unique molecular identifiers attached to them. TCRdb called the 5' RACE reads again in MiXCR, with one record for every CDR3 protein. The sample has roughly 43,000 distinct CDR3 sequences, over 5% seen once. The CDR3 totals 12 residues. Germline V gene lookup returns CDR1 SGHDN and CDR2 FVKESK. V was pared by 0 bases and J by 2 bases, with 2 bases between. The chain employs TRBV14 and TRBJ2-7; no definite D call. The source material was whole blood, sampled at baseline. This clonotype originated in an adult who was a healthcare worker with PCR-confirmed SARS-CoV-2 infection or an uninfected control (not recorded which). CDR3 in DNA: TGTGCCAGCAGCCAAGATCCCTACGAGCAGTACTTC. Translated: CASSQDPYEQYF.